This entry is about one T cell receptor beta chain. This receptor's antigen is unknown. No base qualities exist here, and no much larger clone lies one base off it. Patients with autoimmune disease history or receiving systemic immunosuppression were excluded from the trial. Peripheral blood for TCR sequencing was collected from all dose cohorts at baseline, on cycle 4 day 1, and on cycle 7 day 1. Samples were obtained from an open-label, multicenter, first-in-human phase I dose-escalation trial of ivuxolimab. Adults with locally advanced or metastatic head and neck squamous cell, hepatocellular, melanoma or renal cell carcinoma were enrolled in the trial. Before TCR sequencing, CD4+ T cells and CD8+ T cells were sorted from peripheral blood as separate populations. For sequencing of the TCRbeta CDR3 region, genomic DNA was extracted from the sorted cells. The immunoSEQ Assay was used to sequence the TCRbeta CDR3 regions. TCRdb carries this immuneACCESS record with in-frame sequences only. Its versions omit some clonotypes, under half of them owing to an unresolved V gene in the studies checked, with the rest unexplained. This sample holds some 50,000 clones; 88% were observed only once. Around 58% of the sample lies in the top ten.

These data come from a study of OX40 agonist ivuxolimab in advanced cancers. Study-level background: Ivuxolimab was a fully human IgG2 agonistic monoclonal antibody targeting the costimulatory receptor OX40 (CD134). The monotherapy dose-escalation portion (N ≈ 56 patients) of the phase I ivuxolimab trial is reported in the paper. The point of sequencing TCRbeta in the periphery was to test whether ivuxolimab changed TCR sequence diversity and drove clonal T-cell expansion. Among the approximately 50 dose-escalation patients, around 20 had hepatocellular carcinoma, 15 or so melanoma, 9 renal cell carcinoma and 9 head and neck cancer. Intravenous ivuxolimab was administered to patients every 2 weeks at six dose levels: 0.01, 0.1, 0.3, 1.5, 3 and 10 mg/kg. Prior anti-PD-1, anti-PD-L1 or anti-CTLA-4 therapy was permitted, and 40% of dose-escalation patients had received checkpoint inhibitors. A male proportion of almost 85% and a mean age of about 60 years, ranging from 23 to 79, were recorded for the dose-escalation cohort. Partial responses occurred in three dose-escalation patients: two with cutaneous melanoma and one with hepatocellular carcinoma.

General study outcomes and caveats: The antigen specificity of the clonally expanded peripheral T cells was not determined. After ivuxolimab, CD8+ T cells had more expanded clones than CD4+ T cells on average. Partial responders in the 0.1-3.0 mg/kg groups had among the lowest normalized peripheral clonal expansion, especially among CD8+ T cells. Low levels of normalized T-cell clonal expansion were also seen in some nonresponding patients. At doses of 0.1 to 3.0 mg/kg, clonal expansion of both CD4+ and CD8+ T cells in blood was seen between baseline and week 6.

The CDR3 measures 17 amino acids from cysteine to phenylalanine. The only DNA kept is the CDR3, 51 bases in frame from the first base. From a lookup of the germline V gene, CDR1 and CDR2 are SGHTA and FQGNSA. From V the trimming removes 1 base and from J it removes 3 bases, while the gene matches leave 9 bases of the junction unaccounted for. This TCR was sampled from an adult with an advanced solid tumor such as melanoma, head and neck, liver or kidney cancer. The specimen was CD4+ or CD8+ T cells sorted from blood, collected in a trial of the OX40 agonist ivuxolimab. Recombination linked TRBV7-2 to TRBJ2-1; TRBD2 lines up with 7 middle nucleotides. The CDR3 reads as follows: CASSLGPLAAYYNEQFF. The DNA reads as follows: TGTGCCAGCAGCTTAGGGCCCCTAGCGGCATACTACAATGAGCAGTTCTTC. Where the CDR3 stops, the reference TRBV7-2 and TRBJ2-1 genes take over; the full variable domain is GAGVSQSPSNKVTEKGKDVELRCDPISGHTALYWYRQSLGQGLEFLIYFQGNSAPDKSGLPSDRFSAERTGGSVSTLTIQRTQQEDSAVYLCASSLGPLAAYYNEQFFGPGTRLTVL.